This T cell receptor beta chain was identified in a study of cytomegalovirus exposure and HLA in healthy donors. Study results and caveats: Serostatus for CMV was the only available immune exposure information. Indistinguishable V segments such as TRBV6-2 and TRBV6-3 were excluded.

At sampling all donors were nominally healthy, likely with unrecorded immune exposures. Per germline, CDR1 MNHNS and CDR2 SASEGT. The CDR3 consists of 11 residues. Trimming shortened V by 5 bases and J by 16 bases, and 15 bases separated the two germline ends. Points on this clone: Its target is not known.

It was with 60 Vbeta and 13 Jbeta primers that the PCR ran. Method: immunoSEQ multiplex PCR; TCRdb's copy keeps in-frame clones and lacks some. This sample carries around 97,000 clones, over 8% of them seen once, and the ten largest clones take approximately 5.1%. The receptor comes from a man aged 50-60 years in good health and CMV-seropositive. The sequencing input was PBMCs. This chain joins TRBV6-1 and TRBJ2-1; D is perhaps TRBD1 (6 bases). This chain's CDR3 is CASSHGQKEFF. In DNA, the CDR3 is TGTGCCAGCAGTCACGGACAGAAAGAATTCTTC.